A single sample is the source of the 29 T cell receptor beta chains below, sequenced in a study of cytomegalovirus exposure and HLA in healthy donors. It was with 60 Vbeta and 13 Jbeta primers that the PCR ran. Only in-frame clones appear in the TCRdb table, and some are missing; sequencing was by immunoSEQ multiplex PCR. The sample records roughly 170,000 clones, around 84% being singletons. Sequenced sample: PBMCs. The receptors originated from a girl aged 2-10 years in good health and CMV-seropositive.

The V gene is TRBV27, the J gene TRBJ2-7; TRBD2 matches 10 bases. The CDR3 is 16 amino acids. V shed 6 bases and J 5 bases; nucleotides not matched to a gene: 13. Germline CDR1 reads MNHEY; CDR2 reads SMNVEV (reference sequence). In nucleotides, the CDR3 is TGTGCCAGCAGAATAACCCTAGCGGGAGTTACCAACGAGCAGTACTTC. It is translated as CASRITLAGVTNEQYF.

V gene TRBV2 combines with J gene TRBJ1-1; D might be TRBD1 (5 bases). This CDR3 comprises 15 residues. The germline gives CDR1 SNHLY, CDR2 FYNNEI. Trimming took off 4 bases at V and 0 bases at J, with 12 bases between the two ends. In DNA, the CDR3 is TGTGCCAGCAGTGGGGGCAGGGCGATGAACACTGAAGCTTTCTTT. This encodes CASSGGRAMNTEAFF.

The rearrangement joins TRBV28 to TRBJ2-4; D might be TRBD2 (5 bases). Trimming removed 6 bases from V and 0 bases from J, with 12 bases in between. There are 15 residues in the CDR3. Germline lookup yields CDR1 MDHEN and CDR2 SYDVKM. The CDR3 spells CASRPTGLAKNIQYF. The CDR3, as DNA: TGTGCCAGCAGGCCCACCGGACTAGCCAAAAACATTCAGTACTTC.

In its sample, this clone was seen once. The V and J genes are TRBV18 and TRBJ1-3, with 9 nucleotides matching TRBD1. With V trimmed by 3 bases and J by 6 bases, 6 bases remained unmatched. CDR3 size: 15 residues. Germline V lookup: CDR1 KGHSH, CDR2 LQKENI. The CDR3 DNA follows: TGTGCCAGCTCACCTGGACAGGGGCCTGCAAACACCATATATTTT. It translates to CASSPGQGPANTIYF.

The chain employs TRBV30 and TRBJ2-5; tentative D call: TRBD1 (5 bases). The tail of the sequence fits TRBJ2-7 better, so the J call may be wrong. This CDR3 is built from 13 residues. Per the germline V gene, CDR1 is GTSNPN and CDR2 is SVGIG (reference sequence). CDR3 coding DNA: TGTGCCTGGACAGGGATCATTACCTACGAGCAGTACTTC. Protein product: CAWTGIITYEQYF.

CDR3 DNA sequence: TGTGCCAGCAGCTACTACGGGAGGGCCACAGATACGCAGTATTTT. Its translation is CASSYYGRATDTQYF. The V call is TRBV7-2, the J call TRBJ2-3; 8 bases line up with TRBD2. The CDR3 consists of 15 residues. V lost 4 bases to trimming and J lost 2 bases; unmatched junction nucleotides: 5. Germline V gene lookup returns CDR1 SGHTA and CDR2 FQGNSA.

The V call is TRBV6-6, the J call TRBJ1-5, with TRBD1 matching over 7 bases. V lost 6 bases and J lost 4; bases outside the gene matches: 12. Germline values: CDR1 MNHNY, CDR2 SVGAGI (reference sequence). The CDR3 has 16 amino acids. This CDR3 is CASRPGLAGGNQPQHF. The CDR3 DNA is TGTGCCAGCAGGCCCGGGCTCGCAGGGGGTAATCAGCCCCAGCATTTT.

This chain links TRBV12-5 with TRBJ2-5; 11 bases agree with TRBD1. V gave up 5 bases and J gave up 5 bases; unmatched junction bases: 10. Per germline, CDR1 LGHNT and CDR2 FRNRAP. CDR3 length equals 16 residues. The CDR3 loop is CASGLTDRGHKETQYF. As DNA, the CDR3 is TGTGCTAGTGGTCTGACGGACAGGGGGCATAAGGAGACCCAGTACTTC.

The chain combines TRBV5-4 with TRBJ2-1, with a tentative D call TRBD1 (6 bases). This CDR3 comprises 13 residues. Germline CDR1 and CDR2: SGHNT and YYREEE (reference sequence). The germline V and J ends were trimmed by 1 base and 9 bases, with 11 bases remaining between them. The CDR3 coding sequence is TGTGCCAGCAGCTTGTACAGGGCTGGTGAGCAGTTCTTC. Protein product: CASSLYRAGEQFF.

The table lists this clone with a count of one. V is TRBV11-2 and J is TRBJ2-7, with no clear D. Between the trimmed V and J ends, which lost 3 bases and 6 bases, there was a span of 3 bases. The CDR3 length is 10 residues. Germline values: CDR1 SGHAT, CDR2 FQNNGV. CDR3: CASSFLEQYF. CDR3 sequence (DNA): TGTGCCAGCAGCTTTCTCGAGCAGTACTTC.

This clone was detected only once. This chain joins TRBV5-1 and TRBJ2-1; a possible D gene is TRBD2 (5 bases). Germline V gene data show CDR1 as SGHRS and CDR2 as YFSETQ. V was shortened by 0 bases and J by 6 bases, with 16 bases between the two germline ends. This CDR3 comprises 16 residues. CDR3 DNA: TGCGCCAGCAGCTTGGGGGTGAGTAGCGACCGCAATGAGCAGTTCTTC. Translation: CASSLGVSSDRNEQFF.

The CDR3 is CASSSDGGRTYEQYF. DNA for the CDR3: TGCGCCAGCAGCTCCGATGGAGGGCGGACCTACGAGCAGTACTTC. The V gene is TRBV5-1, the J gene TRBJ2-5; tentatively, D is TRBD2 (6 bases). Matching the DNA end better, TRBJ2-7 makes the J call doubtful. The CDR3 extends over 15 amino acids. Looked up from germline, CDR1 is SGHRS and CDR2 is YFSETQ.

This clone was seen only a few times. This sequence joins TRBV11-1 and TRBJ1-2, with TRBD1 identical over 8 bases. J was trimmed by 7 bases and V by 1 base; bases with no gene match: 5. CDR1 and CDR2 (germline): SGHAT, FQDESV (reference sequence). The CDR3 is made up of 14 amino acids. The chain's CDR3 is CASSLEGTGSGYTF. Written as DNA, the CDR3 is TGTGCCAGCAGCTTAGAGGGGACAGGATCTGGCTACACCTTC.

This clone was seen more than once but under ten times. CDR3 protein: CASSVTDSNQPQHF. The CDR3 DNA reads TGTGCCAGCTCAGTCACAGATAGCAATCAGCCCCAGCATTTT. This chain joins TRBV6-5 and TRBJ1-5; D gene uncertain. V lost 8 bases and J lost 0, with 11 bases in between. The CDR3 has 14 residues. Germline CDR1 is MNHEY and CDR2 is SVGAGI.

There are a few counts of this clone. The DNA for the CDR3 is TGTGCCAGCAGTTCGGGGATTTACAATGAGCAGTTCTTC. Its translation: CASSSGIYNEQFF. The genes are TRBV6-5 and TRBJ2-1; D perhaps matches TRBD2 (5 bases). With 4 bases removed from V and 4 bases from J, the gap between germline ends came to 8 bases. This CDR3 is built from 13 residues. Germline lookup yields CDR1 MNHEY and CDR2 SVGAGI.

The rearrangement links TRBV13 to TRBJ2-1; TRBD2 matches at 9 bases. With 4 bases clipped from V and 7 bases from J, the junction kept 8 bases outside the gene matches. The length of the CDR3 is 15 residues. Germline values: CDR1 PRHDT, CDR2 FYEKMQ (reference sequence). The CDR3 nucleotides read TGTGCCAGCAGCTCCGGCGGCGGGAGGGGTAATGAGCAGTTCTTC. Its protein is CASSSGGGRGNEQFF.

This clone was counted once. V gene TRBV7-9 combines with J gene TRBJ1-4; 7 bases agree with TRBD1. V dropped 4 bases and J dropped 4; count of bases not matched to a gene: 6. The CDR3 consists of 15 residues. Looked up from germline, CDR1 is SEHNR and CDR2 is FQNEAQ (reference sequence). In nucleotides, the CDR3 is TGTGCCAGCAGCTATGGAGGGGGCAGTAATGAAAAACTGTTTTTT. This sequence encodes CASSYGGGSNEKLFF. The variable domain in full, completed from reference TRBV7-9 and TRBJ1-4, reads DTGVSQNPRHKITKRGQNVTFRCDPISEHNRLYWYRQTLGQGPEFLTYFQNEAQLEKSRLLSDRFSAERPKGSFSTLEIQRTEQGDSAMYLCASSYGGGSNEKLFFGSGTQLSVL.

The rearrangement uses TRBV7-3 and TRBJ1-2; D possibly corresponds to TRBD1 (6 bases). The CDR3 extends over 14 amino acids. V shed 1 base and J shed 6 bases, with 12 bases lying between them. Germline assignment: CDR1 SGHTA and CDR2 FQGTGA. CDR3 coding DNA: TGTGCCAGCAGCTTAATGGCAGGGGCGGATGGCTACACCTTC. This sequence encodes CASSLMAGADGYTF.

The gene calls are TRBV21-1 and TRBJ1-4; the table's D call, TRBD1, was not checked against the DNA. TRBV21-1 is labeled a pseudogene. There are 15 residues in the CDR3. The CDR3 sequence: CASSKRTGGSEKLFF. CDR3 sequence (DNA): TGTGCCAGCAGCAAACGAACAGGGGGGAGTGAAAAACTGTTTTTT.

The rearrangement uses TRBV28 and TRBJ2-1; 13 bases agree with TRBD2. The V and J ends lost 2 bases and 9 bases, in that order; junction bases with no gene match: 13. The germline V gene has CDR1 MDHEN and CDR2 SYDVKM. CDR3 size: 18 residues. For the CDR3, the DNA is TGTGCCAGCAGTTTAGGGTTGGTCGGGACTAGCGGGAATGGTGAGCAGTTCTTC. It encodes CASSLGLVGTSGNGEQFF.

The V and J genes are TRBV9 and TRBJ1-1; D might be TRBD1 (6 bases). V dropped 0 bases and J dropped 0 bases, with 15 bases sitting between them. Germline CDR1 reads SGDLS; CDR2 reads YYNGEE. The CDR3 is 17 amino acids. CDR3 amino acids: CASSVAPAGVMNTEAFF. DNA for the CDR3: TGTGCCAGCAGCGTAGCTCCTGCAGGGGTTATGAACACTGAAGCTTTCTTT.

This chain joins TRBV28 and TRBJ1-5, with TRBD1 matching 12 bases. The CDR3 runs 17 residues. J was trimmed by 7 bases and V by 3 bases; bases with no gene match: 10. Germline CDR1 MDHEN, CDR2 SYDVKM. The CDR3 here is CASSLGDRGLEEQPQHF. In nucleotides, the CDR3 is TGTGCCAGCAGTTTGGGGGACAGGGGGCTCGAGGAACAGCCCCAGCATTTT.

The J gene is TRBJ2-3, the V gene TRBV11-3; possibly TRBD2 for D (6 bases). CDR1 and CDR2 from the germline V gene are SGHNT and YENEEA. V shed 5 bases and J shed 4 bases, with 13 bases lying between them. This CDR3 is 14 amino acids long. CDR3 sequence (DNA): TGTGCCAGCAGCCGCCGGGTAGCGGCAGATACGCAGTATTTT. Translating gives CASSRRVAADTQYF.

The table lists this clone with a few counts. The chain is built from TRBV18 and TRBJ1-2; 9 nucleotides line up with TRBD1. The V gene's germline CDR1 is KGHSH and CDR2 LQKENI. The trim removed 4 bases at V and 7 bases at J, leaving 10 bases unmatched. This CDR3 has 15 residues. The CDR3 nucleotides are TGTGCCAGCTCACGCAACTTGGGACAGGGATGTGGCTACACCTTC. Translated, it gives CASSRNLGQGCGYTF.

This clone was seen a single time. The chain has TRBV11-3 and TRBJ1-1, with a possible D match to TRBD1 (5 bases). This CDR3 has 12 residues. CDR1 is SGHNT and CDR2 is YENEEA in the germline V gene. V gave up 3 bases and J gave up 11 bases, with 13 bases separating them. The CDR3 bases are TGTGCCAGCAGCTTTACGAGGACATCGGCTTTCTTT. It is translated as CASSFTRTSAFF. The full variable domain, completed using reference TRBV11-3 and TRBJ1-1, is EAGVVQSPRYKIIEKKQPVAFWCNPISGHNTLYWYLQNLGQGPELLIRYENEEAVDDSQLPKDRFSAERLKGVDSTLKIQPAELGDSAVYLCASSFTRTSAFFGQGTRLTVV.

This clone was picked up a small number of times. The chain employs TRBV2 and TRBJ1-2; no clear D. CDR1 is SNHLY and CDR2 is FYNNEI in the germline V gene. The CDR3 covers 14 residues. V lost 0 bases, J lost 5 bases, and 10 bases lay in between. DNA for the CDR3: TGTGCCAGCAGTGAAGCGTCTACGGGGTATGGCTACACCTTC. It is translated as CASSEASTGYGYTF.

This clone was seen only once. This rearrangement joins TRBV28 to TRBJ1-3, with a possible D match to TRBD1 (6 bases). Trimming shortened V by 0 bases and J by 2 bases, and 11 bases separated the two germline ends. The germline V gene encodes CDR1 MDHEN and CDR2 SYDVKM. The CDR3 contains 16 residues. CDR3 residues: CASSLWGRGAGNTIYF. CDR3 nucleotides: TGTGCCAGCAGTTTATGGGGCAGGGGAGCTGGAAACACCATATATTTT.

This clone was observed a handful of times. This chain joins TRBV11-2 and TRBJ2-1; possibly TRBD2 for D (7 bases). V lost 2 bases and J lost 12, with 20 bases in between. CDR3 size: 15 residues. The V gene's germline CDR1 is SGHAT and CDR2 FQNNGV. The CDR3 sequence is CASSLSKEGGGRQFF. CDR3 nucleotides: TGTGCCAGCAGCTTAAGTAAGGAGGGGGGAGGGAGGCAGTTCTTC.

The chain combines TRBV5-1 with TRBJ2-5; TRBD2 agrees at 10 bases. Germline CDR1 is SGHRS and CDR2 is YFSETQ. V lost 4 bases and J lost 5; bases outside the gene matches: 11. The CDR3 length is 16 residues. The CDR3 DNA reads as TGCGCCAGCAGCATCCTAGCGGGAGTAAATAAGGAGACCCAGTACTTC. It codes for CASSILAGVNKETQYF.